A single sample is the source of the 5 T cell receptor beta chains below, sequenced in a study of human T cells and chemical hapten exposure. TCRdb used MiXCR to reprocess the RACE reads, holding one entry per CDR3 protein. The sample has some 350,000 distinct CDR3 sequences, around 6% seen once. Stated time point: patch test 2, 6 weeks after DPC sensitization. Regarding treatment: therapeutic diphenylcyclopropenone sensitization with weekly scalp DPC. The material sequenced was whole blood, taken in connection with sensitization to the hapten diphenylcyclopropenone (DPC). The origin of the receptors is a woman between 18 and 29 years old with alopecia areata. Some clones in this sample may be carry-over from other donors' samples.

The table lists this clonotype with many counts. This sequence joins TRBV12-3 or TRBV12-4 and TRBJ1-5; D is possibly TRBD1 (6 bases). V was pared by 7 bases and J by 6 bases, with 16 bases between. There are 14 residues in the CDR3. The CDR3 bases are TGTGCCAGCACCCCACAAGGAGGGGGTCAGCCCCAGCATTTT. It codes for CASTPQGGGQPQHF.

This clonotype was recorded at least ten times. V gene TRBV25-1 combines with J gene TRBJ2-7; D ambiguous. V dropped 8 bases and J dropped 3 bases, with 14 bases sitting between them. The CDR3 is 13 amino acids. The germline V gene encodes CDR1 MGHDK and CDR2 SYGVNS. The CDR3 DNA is TGTGCCAGCTCACCGGCAGGTAACTACGAGCAGTACTTC. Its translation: CASSPAGNYEQYF.

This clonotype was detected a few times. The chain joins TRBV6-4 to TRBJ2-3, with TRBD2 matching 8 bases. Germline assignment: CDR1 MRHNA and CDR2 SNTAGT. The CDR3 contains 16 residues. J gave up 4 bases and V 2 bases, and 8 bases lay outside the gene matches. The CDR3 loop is CASSDGAGGAADTQYF. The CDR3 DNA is TGTGCCAGCAGTGACGGAGCCGGGGGGGCCGCAGATACGCAGTATTTT.

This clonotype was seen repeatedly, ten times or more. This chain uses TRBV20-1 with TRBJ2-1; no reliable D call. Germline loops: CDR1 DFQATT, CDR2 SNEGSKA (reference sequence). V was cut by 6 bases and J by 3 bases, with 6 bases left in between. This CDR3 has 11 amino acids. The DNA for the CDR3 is TGCAGTGCGCCCCGCTACAATGAGCAGTTCTTC. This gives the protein CSAPRYNEQFF.

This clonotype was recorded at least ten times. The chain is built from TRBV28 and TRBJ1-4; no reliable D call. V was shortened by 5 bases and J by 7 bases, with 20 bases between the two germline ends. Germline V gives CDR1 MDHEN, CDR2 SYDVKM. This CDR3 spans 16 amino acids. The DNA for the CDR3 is TGTGCCAGCAGTCTGCCCCCTAATTCAATGGGTGAAAAACTGTTTTTT. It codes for CASSLPPNSMGEKLFF.